A selection of T cell receptor beta chains follows, all from one sample in a study of early T cells in non-severe SARS-CoV-2 infection. TCRdb reprocessed the 5' RACE reads with MiXCR, giving one entry per CDR3 protein. The table shows 30,000 to 45,000 distinct CDR3 sequences, with nearly 10% occurring only once. Sequenced input: whole blood. Source of these receptors: an adult who was a healthcare worker with PCR-confirmed SARS-CoV-2 infection or an uninfected control (not recorded which). Each CDR3 is given with its conserved first and last residue. A D gene is named only where the DNA matches it firmly. Clone size is shown for a subset of rows, as once, few, many or a class of expanded clone.

CDR3 length: 11; clone size: few; J gene: TRBJ2-7; D gene: TRBD1; V gene: TRBV29-1; CDR3 DNA: TGCAGCGCCGGGACAGCCTACGAGCAGTACTTC; CDR3 protein: CSAGTAYEQYF
CDR3 length: 14; clone size: .; J gene: TRBJ2-7; D gene: TRBD2; V gene: TRBV7-6; CDR3 DNA: TGTGCCAGCAGCTTAGCAGCGGGGGCGTTCGAGCAGTACTTC; CDR3 protein: CASSLAAGAFEQYF
CDR3 length: 11; clone size: .; J gene: TRBJ1-2; D gene: .; V gene: TRBV28; CDR3 DNA: TGTGCCAGCACCGGGGGATTTGGCTACACCTTC; CDR3 protein: CASTGGFGYTF
CDR3 length: 14; clone size: .; J gene: TRBJ2-7; D gene: .; V gene: TRBV27; CDR3 DNA: TGTGCCAGCAGTTTATGGCAGGGCCCCTACGAGCAGTACTTC; CDR3 protein: CASSLWQGPYEQYF
CDR3 length: 15; clone size: few; J gene: TRBJ2-3; D gene: TRBD2; V gene: TRBV7-3; CDR3 DNA: TGTGCCAGCAGATCTCAGCGGGATCGCACAGATACGCAGTATTTT; CDR3 protein: CASRSQRDRTDTQYF
CDR3 length: 10; clone size: once; J gene: TRBJ2-7; D gene: .; V gene: TRBV14; CDR3 DNA: TGTGCCAGCAGCCATAACGAGCAGTACTTC; CDR3 protein: CASSHNEQYF
CDR3 length: 16; clone size: many; J gene: TRBJ2-1; D gene: .; V gene: TRBV15; CDR3 DNA: TGTGCCACCAGCAGAGATCTCGGCGGGGCATACAATGAGCAGTTCTTC; CDR3 protein: CATSRDLGGAYNEQFF
CDR3 length: 13; clone size: .; J gene: TRBJ1-1; D gene: .; V gene: TRBV29-1; CDR3 DNA: TGCAGCGTTATCAGGGAGGTGAACACTGAAGCTTTCTTT; CDR3 protein: CSVIREVNTEAFF
CDR3 length: 12; clone size: .; J gene: TRBJ2-3; D gene: .; V gene: TRBV29-1; CDR3 DNA: TGCAGCGTTGAGCATCGCGGACACGGCGAGTATTTT; CDR3 protein: CSVEHRGHGEYF
CDR3 length: 16; clone size: many; J gene: TRBJ2-3; D gene: .; V gene: TRBV5-4; CDR3 DNA: TGTGCCAGCAGCCCGCCCGGACAGTTGAGCACAGATACGCAGTATTTT; CDR3 protein: CASSPPGQLSTDTQYF
CDR3 length: 14; clone size: many; J gene: TRBJ1-1; D gene: .; V gene: TRBV20-1; CDR3 DNA: TGCAGTGCTGGTGCAGGGGATCGTTACACTGAAGCTTTCTTT; CDR3 protein: CSAGAGDRYTEAFF
CDR3 length: 13; clone size: .; J gene: TRBJ2-7; D gene: .; V gene: TRBV30; CDR3 DNA: TGTGCCTGGATGGGGGGGCGTGATTACGAGCAGTACTTC; CDR3 protein: CAWMGGRDYEQYF
CDR3 length: 14; clone size: few; J gene: TRBJ2-7; D gene: .; V gene: TRBV21-1; CDR3 DNA: TGTGCCAGCACCACCCGGGGGGAACCCTACGAGCAGTACTTC; CDR3 protein: CASTTRGEPYEQYF
CDR3 length: 13; clone size: many; J gene: TRBJ2-1; D gene: TRBD1; V gene: TRBV2; CDR3 DNA: TGTGCCAGCACGGTAGACAGGGTAAATGAGCAGTTCTTC; CDR3 protein: CASTVDRVNEQFF
CDR3 length: 11; clone size: .; J gene: TRBJ1-2; D gene: .; V gene: TRBV27; CDR3 DNA: TGTGCCAGCGGGACCAACTATGGCTACACCTTC; CDR3 protein: CASGTNYGYTF
CDR3 length: 14; clone size: many; J gene: TRBJ2-2; D gene: .; V gene: TRBV15; CDR3 DNA: TGTGCCACCAACCCGGGACAGAACACCGGGGAGCTGTTTTTT; CDR3 protein: CATNPGQNTGELFF
CDR3 length: 15; clone size: many; J gene: TRBJ1-5; D gene: .; V gene: TRBV3-1; CDR3 DNA: TGTGCCAGCAGCCAAGGGGGGGGCGTAGGTCAGCCCCAGCATTTT; CDR3 protein: CASSQGGGVGQPQHF
CDR3 length: 12; clone size: many; J gene: TRBJ2-1; D gene: .; V gene: TRBV18; CDR3 DNA: TGTGCCAGCTCCCCAAACTACGCCGGAAAGTTCTTC; CDR3 protein: CASSPNYAGKFF
CDR3 length: 17; clone size: .; J gene: TRBJ1-2; D gene: TRBD1; V gene: TRBV7-9; CDR3 DNA: TGTGCCAGCAGCTTAGGAGAGACAGGGGCGTCTAACTATGGCTACACCTTC; CDR3 protein: CASSLGETGASNYGYTF
CDR3 length: 16; clone size: many; J gene: TRBJ2-7; D gene: TRBD1; V gene: TRBV20-1; CDR3 DNA: TGCAGTGCTAGAGGGGGGCACAGGGGAGTGAACTACGAGCAGTACTTC; CDR3 protein: CSARGGHRGVNYEQYF
CDR3 length: 17; clone size: many; J gene: TRBJ1-2; D gene: .; V gene: TRBV14; CDR3 DNA: TGTGCCAGCAGCCCTTCTGTTTCTGGACTTCGTAACTATGGCTACACCTTC; CDR3 protein: CASSPSVSGLRNYGYTF
CDR3 length: 14; clone size: .; J gene: TRBJ1-2; D gene: .; V gene: TRBV7-9; CDR3 DNA: TGTGCCAGCAGCTTCACACCCGCTAACTATGGCTACACCTTC; CDR3 protein: CASSFTPANYGYTF
CDR3 length: 15; clone size: many; J gene: TRBJ2-5; D gene: .; V gene: TRBV20-1; CDR3 DNA: TGCAGTGCTAGAGCCTACAGGGACCACCAAGAGACCCAGTACTTC; CDR3 protein: CSARAYRDHQETQYF
CDR3 length: 14; clone size: .; J gene: TRBJ2-1; D gene: TRBD1; V gene: TRBV19; CDR3 DNA: TGTGCCAGTAGCCGGGACAGGGGGCAGAATGAGCAGTTCTTC; CDR3 protein: CASSRDRGQNEQFF
CDR3 length: 15; clone size: .; J gene: TRBJ2-1; D gene: TRBD2; V gene: TRBV6-2/TRBV6-3; CDR3 DNA: TGTGCCAGCACCTATAGCGGGGGCTTCGGCGATGAGCAGTTCTTC; CDR3 protein: CASTYSGGFGDEQFF
CDR3 length: 16; clone size: many; J gene: TRBJ2-3; D gene: TRBD2; V gene: TRBV6-2/TRBV6-3; CDR3 DNA: TGTGCCAGCAGTTACCTCGCCGCGGGGGGCCCAGATACGCAGTATTTT; CDR3 protein: CASSYLAAGGPDTQYF
CDR3 length: 15; clone size: .; J gene: TRBJ2-5; D gene: .; V gene: TRBV6-4; CDR3 DNA: TGTGCCAGCAGTGAAAAGGGCGAAGGGGGAGAGACCCAGTACTTC; CDR3 protein: CASSEKGEGGETQYF
CDR3 length: 18; clone size: few; J gene: TRBJ1-3; D gene: TRBD1; V gene: TRBV6-2/TRBV6-3; CDR3 DNA: TGTGCCAGCACCCAATCCGGGACAGGAGGACCCTCTGGAAACACCATATATTTT; CDR3 protein: CASTQSGTGGPSGNTIYF
CDR3 length: 13; clone size: many; J gene: TRBJ1-1; D gene: .; V gene: TRBV7-6; CDR3 DNA: TGTGCCAGCCTCCTGAAGGAGAACACTGAAGCTTTCTTT; CDR3 protein: CASLLKENTEAFF
CDR3 length: 14; clone size: many; J gene: TRBJ2-7; D gene: .; V gene: TRBV7-2; CDR3 DNA: TGTGCCAGCACCCCGGGACCGAGGGGCGGCGAGCAGTACTTC; CDR3 protein: CASTPGPRGGEQYF
CDR3 length: 14; clone size: few; J gene: TRBJ1-5; D gene: .; V gene: TRBV5-4; CDR3 DNA: TGTGCCAGCACCCCGGGGGGGAGCAATCAGCCCCAGCATTTT; CDR3 protein: CASTPGGSNQPQHF
CDR3 length: 13; clone size: many; J gene: TRBJ1-2; D gene: .; V gene: TRBV12-3/TRBV12-4; CDR3 DNA: TGTGCCAGCAGTTTCGGGCAGGGGTATTCCTACACCTTC; CDR3 protein: CASSFGQGYSYTF
CDR3 length: 12; clone size: many; J gene: TRBJ1-5; D gene: .; V gene: TRBV12-5; CDR3 DNA: TGTGCTAGTGGTTTGATAAATCAGCCCCAGCATTTT; CDR3 protein: CASGLINQPQHF
CDR3 length: 17; clone size: many; J gene: TRBJ2-5; D gene: TRBD1; V gene: TRBV12-5; CDR3 DNA: TGTGCTAGTGGTCCCCCCCCGGACAGGGGTTTTGAAGAGACCCAGTACTTC; CDR3 protein: CASGPPPDRGFEETQYF
CDR3 length: 17; clone size: many; J gene: TRBJ2-1; D gene: TRBD2; V gene: TRBV7-2; CDR3 DNA: TGTGCCAGCAGCCGGACACCTCTAGCGGGGGGCTTCAGTGAGCAGTTCTTC; CDR3 protein: CASSRTPLAGGFSEQFF
CDR3 length: 10; clone size: .; J gene: TRBJ1-2; D gene: .; V gene: TRBV29-1; CDR3 DNA: TGCAGCGCAGACTCTTATGGCTACACCTTC; CDR3 protein: CSADSYGYTF
CDR3 length: 13; clone size: .; J gene: TRBJ1-1; D gene: .; V gene: TRBV7-9; CDR3 DNA: TGTGCCAGCAGCTTGAGGGGGATCCCTGAAGCTTTCTTT; CDR3 protein: CASSLRGIPEAFF
CDR3 length: 14; clone size: many; J gene: TRBJ2-3; D gene: .; V gene: TRBV29-1; CDR3 DNA: TGCAGCGTTGTTGGGCTACCTAGCACAGATACGCAGTATTTT; CDR3 protein: CSVVGLPSTDTQYF
CDR3 length: 16; clone size: .; J gene: TRBJ1-5; D gene: TRBD1; V gene: TRBV10-2; CDR3 DNA: TGCGCCAGCAGTAAAGAGAAGACAGGGGACGATCAGCCCCAGCATTTT; CDR3 protein: CASSKEKTGDDQPQHF
CDR3 length: 14; clone size: few; J gene: TRBJ2-7; D gene: .; V gene: TRBV3-1; CDR3 DNA: TGTGCCAGCAGCATTGGGCAGGGTCCTTACGAGCAGTACTTC; CDR3 protein: CASSIGQGPYEQYF
CDR3 length: 15; clone size: .; J gene: TRBJ2-3; D gene: TRBD2; V gene: TRBV6-4; CDR3 DNA: TGTGCCAGCAGTGAGCGAGCGGGGGAGGCAGATACGCAGTATTTT; CDR3 protein: CASSERAGEADTQYF
CDR3 length: 14; clone size: many; J gene: TRBJ1-6; D gene: .; V gene: TRBV6-2/TRBV6-3; CDR3 DNA: TGTGCCAGCAGCAACCCAACAGGGCCTTCACCCCTCCACTTT; CDR3 protein: CASSNPTGPSPLHF
CDR3 length: 14; clone size: .; J gene: TRBJ1-1; D gene: .; V gene: TRBV20-1; CDR3 DNA: TGCAGTGCTAGTTCGGACAGAGGGAACACTGAAGCTTTCTTT; CDR3 protein: CSASSDRGNTEAFF
CDR3 length: 14; clone size: many; J gene: TRBJ2-5; D gene: .; V gene: TRBV20-1; CDR3 DNA: TGCAGTGCTAGAGACGGGACTGCTCAAGAGACCCAGTACTTC; CDR3 protein: CSARDGTAQETQYF
CDR3 length: 13; clone size: many; J gene: TRBJ2-2; D gene: .; V gene: TRBV29-1; CDR3 DNA: TGCAGCGTTGACAGCCAGAACACCGGGGAGCTGTTTTTT; CDR3 protein: CSVDSQNTGELFF
CDR3 length: 15; clone size: many; J gene: TRBJ2-7; D gene: .; V gene: TRBV5-4; CDR3 DNA: TGTGCCAGCTCCTCCAAAGTCGAGCCAACCTACGAGCAGTACTTC; CDR3 protein: CASSSKVEPTYEQYF
CDR3 length: 14; clone size: medium-sized; J gene: TRBJ1-1; D gene: .; V gene: TRBV5-1; CDR3 DNA: TGCGCCAGCAGCTTGGGGACAGCCAACACTGAAGCTTTCTTT; CDR3 protein: CASSLGTANTEAFF
CDR3 length: 19; clone size: many; J gene: TRBJ2-7; D gene: TRBD1; V gene: TRBV6-2/TRBV6-3; CDR3 DNA: TGTGCCAGCAGTTCGGCCGGGACAGGGGAAGGAAGGAGCTCCTACGAGCAGTACTTC; CDR3 protein: CASSSAGTGEGRSSYEQYF
CDR3 length: 14; clone size: many; J gene: TRBJ2-3; D gene: .; V gene: TRBV6-6; CDR3 DNA: TGTGCCAGCATCTTGGGTTCATACACAGATACGCAGTATTTT; CDR3 protein: CASILGSYTDTQYF
CDR3 length: 10; clone size: many; J gene: TRBJ2-3; D gene: .; V gene: TRBV29-1; CDR3 DNA: TGCAGCGTTGTAGCCGATACGCAGTATTTT; CDR3 protein: CSVVADTQYF
CDR3 length: 14; clone size: .; J gene: TRBJ2-1; D gene: TRBD1; V gene: TRBV6-2/TRBV6-3; CDR3 DNA: TGTGCCAGCAGAGACAGGGACTCCTACAATGAGCAGTTCTTC; CDR3 protein: CASRDRDSYNEQFF
CDR3 length: 19; clone size: many; J gene: TRBJ1-4; D gene: TRBD1; V gene: TRBV7-9; CDR3 DNA: TGTGCCAGCAGCTTAGCGCGGGGACAGGGGCGTCTAACTAATGAAAAACTGTTTTTT; CDR3 protein: CASSLARGQGRLTNEKLFF